These 22 T cell receptor beta chains were all obtained from the same sample, sequenced in a study of identical twins. TCRdb called the 5' RACE reads again in MiXCR, with one record for every CDR3 protein. The table includes fewer than 900,000 distinct CDR3 sequences, approximately 21% detected once. A further study also used this sample, focusing on T cells expressing NK-cell markers.

Sequencing used PBMCs. The origin of the receptors is a woman under 30 in good health.

The J gene is TRBJ2-3, the V gene TRBV25-1; D gene unclear. The CDR3 is 14 residues long. Trimming stripped 3 bases from V and 11 bases from J, with 18 bases between. Germline loops: CDR1 MGHDK, CDR2 SYGVNS. Here the CDR3 reads CASSEPNWGTEQYF. CDR3 in DNA: TGTGCCAGCAGTGAGCCTAACTGGGGAACTGAGCAGTATTTT.

This clonotype was counted ten times or more. This sequence joins TRBV6-5 and TRBJ2-7; D might be TRBD1 or TRBD2, each matching 6 bases. There are 12 residues in the CDR3. In germline, CDR1 is MNHEY, CDR2 SVGAGI. Between the trimmed V and J ends, which lost 8 bases and 2 bases, there was a span of 10 bases. The CDR3 is CASGGPAYEQYF. For the CDR3, the DNA is TGTGCCAGCGGGGGGCCGGCCTACGAGCAGTACTTC.

This chain connects TRBV4-3 to TRBJ2-7; a weak D match, TRBD1 (5 bases). This CDR3 region has 14 residues. V shed 0 bases and J shed 4 bases, with 10 bases lying between them. CDR1 and CDR2 (germline): LGHNA, YSLEER. CDR3 residues: CASSQEGAGYEQYF. The CDR3 coding sequence is TGCGCCAGCAGCCAAGAAGGGGCAGGGTACGAGCAGTACTTC.

This clonotype was seen more than once but under ten times. The chain has TRBV12-3 or TRBV12-4 and TRBJ2-7; maybe TRBD2 (5 bases). Trimming cost V 3 bases and J 5 bases, with 11 bases left between them. This CDR3 comprises 13 residues. In DNA, the CDR3 is TGTGCCAGCAGTTTTATCGGGGTAAACGAGCAGTACTTC. Translating it yields CASSFIGVNEQYF.

This rearrangement joins TRBV10-3 to TRBJ1-1; maybe TRBD1 (5 bases). V lost 0 bases to trimming and J lost 4 bases, with 15 bases between them. CDR3 length: 16 amino acids. CDR1 and CDR2 from the germline V gene are ENHRY and SYGVKD. CDR3: CAISESGVGGSTEAFF. The CDR3 DNA reads TGTGCCATCAGTGAGTCGGGGGTTGGGGGATCCACTGAAGCTTTCTTT.

The V call is TRBV10-3, the J call TRBJ1-2; D is unresolved. The ends were cut back, 11 bases at V and 3 bases at J, with 19 bases in the middle. This CDR3 region has 14 residues. Germline loops: CDR1 ENHRY, CDR2 SYGVKD. The chain's CDR3 is CAWAGRVGDYGYTF. CDR3 coding DNA: TGTGCCTGGGCCGGAAGGGTTGGAGACTATGGCTACACCTTC.

The chain joins TRBV20-1 to TRBJ2-7, with D uncertain. The V gene's germline CDR1 is DFQATT and CDR2 SNEGSKA (reference sequence). Trimming left V 0 bases short and J 4 bases short, with 13 bases between. The CDR3 is 14 residues long. The CDR3: CSAREFGSAYEQYF. The CDR3 DNA is TGCAGTGCTAGAGAGTTTGGGTCGGCATACGAGCAGTACTTC.

The rearrangement links TRBV21-1 to TRBJ2-7; no check of the table's D call, TRBD1, against the DNA was made. TRBV21-1 is described as a pseudogene. The CDR3 is 18 residues long. CDR3 nucleotide sequence: TGTGCCAGCAGCAAGGGAGGAGGGGGTACCACGGATCCCCACGAGCAGTACTTC. Protein: CASSKGGGGTTDPHEQYF.

The chain recombines TRBV12-3 or TRBV12-4 with TRBJ2-3, with D tentatively TRBD2 (5 bases). The V end lost 6 bases, the J end lost 5 bases, and 15 bases lay between the germline ends. This CDR3 is 14 amino acids long. The CDR3 coding sequence is TGTGCCAGCAGCACCGCGGGTGGTGGAGATACGCAGTATTTT. This sequence encodes CASSTAGGGDTQYF.

The rearrangement links TRBV4-1 to TRBJ2-1; D gene unclear. The CDR3 loop spans 16 amino acids. Trimming cost V 0 bases and J 0 bases, with 9 bases left between them. The germline gives CDR1 MGHRA, CDR2 YSYEKL. The CDR3 sequence is CASSQERWDSYNEQFF. Here the CDR3 DNA reads TGCGCCAGCAGCCAAGAGAGATGGGACTCCTACAATGAGCAGTTCTTC.

This clonotype was recorded a few times. The rearrangement uses TRBV5-6 and TRBJ1-1; D unresolved. This CDR3 has 15 residues. Germline CDR1 and CDR2: SGHDT and YYEEEE. Trimming shortened V by 0 bases and J by 0 bases, and 9 bases separated the two germline ends. In nucleotides, the CDR3 is TGTGCCAGCAGCTTGGGCCCGATACTGAACACTGAAGCTTTCTTT. Translating it yields CASSLGPILNTEAFF.

The sample holds a few counts of this clonotype. The chain has TRBV20-1 and TRBJ2-1; either TRBD1 or TRBD2 may supply D (5 bases each). Germline V gene lookup returns CDR1 DFQATT and CDR2 SNEGSKA (reference sequence). The CDR3 has 14 residues. Deletions cut 2 bases from V and 1 base from J, with 9 bases between. The CDR3 here is CSARLRESYNEQFF. In DNA form, the CDR3 reads TGCAGTGCTAGACTCAGGGAGTCCTACAATGAGCAGTTCTTC.

There are many counts of this clonotype. Germline and junction disagree at one end, which may indicate a read error. The chain combines TRBV7-6 with TRBJ1-6; 7 bases agree with TRBD1. This CDR3 contains 15 residues. CDR1 SGHVS and CDR2 FNYEAQ come from the germline V gene. The CDR3 loop reads CASSLAGTANSPLHF. The CDR3 coding sequence is TGTGCCAGCAGCCTAGCCGGGACAGCGAATTCACCCCTCCACTTT.

This clonotype has more than one count but fewer than ten. The chain uses TRBV10-3 and TRBJ1-2; maybe TRBD1 (6 bases). The CDR3 consists of 13 residues. V was pared by 6 bases and J by 8 bases, with 16 bases between. Germline assignment: CDR1 ENHRY and CDR2 SYGVKD. The CDR3 spells CAIRTRGPEGYTF. DNA of the CDR3: TGTGCCATCAGGACGCGGGGGCCAGAGGGCTACACCTTC.

The chain is built from TRBV18 and TRBJ2-1; tentative D call: TRBD1 (5 bases). The germline CDR1 and CDR2 sequences are KGHSH and LQKENI. V lost 3 bases to trimming and J lost 11 bases, with 14 bases between them. This CDR3 region has 13 residues. The chain's CDR3 is CASSPDPDRQQFF. Here the CDR3 DNA reads TGTGCCAGCTCACCGGATCCTGACAGACAGCAGTTCTTC. Based on the CDR3 plus reference TRBV18 and TRBJ2-1, the full variable domain is NAGVMQNPRHLVRRRGQEARLRCSPMKGHSHVYWYRQLPEEGLKFMVYLQKENIIDESGMPKERFSAEFPKEGPSILRIQQVVRGDSAAYFCASSPDPDRQQFFGPGTRLTVL.

This clonotype was seen a few times. The chain is built from TRBV9 and TRBJ1-1, with D perhaps TRBD1 (5 bases). The CDR3 contains 14 residues. Trimming pared 2 bases from V and 5 bases from J, leaving 13 bases between. CDR1 is SGDLS, CDR2 YYNGEE, per germline. The CDR3 sequence: CASSVDVGRTEAFF. CDR3 in DNA: TGTGCCAGCAGCGTGGATGTGGGGCGAACTGAAGCTTTCTTT.

The chain recombines TRBV15 with TRBJ1-5; D gene ambiguous. Trimming took off 0 bases at V and 7 bases at J, with 10 bases between the two ends. The length of the CDR3 is 14 residues. Per the germline V gene, CDR1 is LNHNV and CDR2 is YYDKDF (reference sequence). The CDR3 nucleotides read TGTGCCACCAGCAGAGACCCCCGGGCCCAGCCCCAGCATTTT. Residues: CATSRDPRAQPQHF.

This rearrangement joins TRBV20-1 to TRBJ2-3; tentative D call: TRBD2 (5 bases). The germline gives CDR1 DFQATT, CDR2 SNEGSKA (reference sequence). The CDR3 has 13 amino acids. The ends were cut back, 2 bases at V and 0 bases at J, with 6 bases in the middle. CDR3 sequence reads: CSARKRSTDTQYF. The CDR3, as DNA: TGCAGTGCTAGAAAGCGGAGCACAGATACGCAGTATTTT.

The genes are TRBV20-1 and TRBJ2-3; no clear D. V shed 0 bases and J shed 10 bases, with 20 bases lying between them. Germline values: CDR1 DFQATT, CDR2 SNEGSKA (reference sequence). This CDR3 is built from 15 residues. The CDR3 sequence: CSAREAPIGLGAQYF. The CDR3 DNA reads TGCAGTGCTAGAGAAGCTCCCATCGGGCTTGGTGCGCAGTATTTT.

The V call is TRBV24-1, the J call TRBJ2-2; no firm D call. V was pared by 3 bases and J by 7 bases, with 8 bases between. The CDR3 runs 13 residues. Germline V gene sequence: CDR1 KGHDR, CDR2 SFDVKD. The DNA for the CDR3 is TGTGCCACCAGTGATAAGGGAAGCGGGGAGCTGTTTTTT. This translates into CATSDKGSGELFF.

At least ten counts were recorded for this clonotype. The V and J genes are TRBV27 and TRBJ1-6, with unresolved D. The germline CDR1 and CDR2 sequences are MNHEY and SMNVEV (reference sequence). V lost 3 bases to trimming and J lost 6 bases, with 9 bases between them. This CDR3 is 14 amino acids long. CDR3 region: CASSLHSRNSPLHF. The CDR3 nucleotides are TGTGCCAGCAGTTTGCACAGCCGTAATTCACCCCTCCACTTT.

This clonotype was observed a handful of times. A read error may explain this, as a much larger clone is one base away. V gene TRBV20-1 combines with J gene TRBJ2-5, with TRBD1 matching over 11 bases. The CDR3 has 17 residues. The germline V gene encodes CDR1 DFQATT and CDR2 SNEGSKA (reference sequence). The CDR3 DNA reads TGCTGTGCTAGTATCTCCCTCGGGACAGGGGGTGATGAGACCCAGTACTTC. Encoded protein: CCASISLGTGGDETQYF.